This is a list of T cell receptor beta chains from one sample in a study of CD8+ T cells in alopecia areata. The method was immunoSEQ multiplex PCR; TCRdb's version includes in-frame clones alone and lacks a portion of them. This table holds about 98,000 clones, roughly 47% found once. Sequenced input: CD4+ T cells sorted from blood. All receptors come from a human donor with alopecia areata. Each CDR3 is given with its conserved first and last residue. A row's size may be missing; if present it is once, few, many or a size class.

J gene,clone size,V gene,CDR3 protein
TRBJ1-5,few,TRBV7-9,CASSSGGTATGPQHF
TRBJ1-2,-,TRBV9,CASSLSEQDYGYTF
TRBJ2-7,few,TRBV6-5,CASKKPGQRSVEQYF
TRBJ2-1,-,TRBV5-1,CASSLGGLGGNEQFF
TRBJ2-1,-,TRBV5-1,CASSLRTEQFF
TRBJ1-2,-,TRBV30,CAWSKDKNYGYTF
TRBJ1-4,few,TRBV29-1,CSVEEDYATNEKLFF
TRBJ2-7,few,TRBV30,CAWSALDEQYF
TRBJ1-2,-,TRBV30,CAWSPGASGYTF
TRBJ2-5,-,TRBV29-1,CSVDTGAETQYF
TRBJ2-3,few,TRBV29-1,CSVDPTSTDTQYF
TRBJ2-1,-,TRBV20-1,CSASVDNEQFF
TRBJ2-7,-,TRBV28,CATGTPSYEQYF
TRBJ2-2,-,TRBV7-3,CASSWDRGQRLFF
TRBJ2-1,-,TRBV7-2,CASSWDFRNEQFF
TRBJ1-2,-,TRBV4-1,CASSRMTQGNYGYTF
TRBJ1-5,-,TRBV29-1,CSVGGTGNQPQHF
TRBJ2-2,few,TRBV28,CATTPSVTGELFF
TRBJ2-7,few,TRBV2,CASRRDSPAYEQYF
TRBJ1-1,few,TRBV28,CASSTTGMNTEAFF
TRBJ1-2,-,TRBV29-1,CSVRPVLLDYGYTF
TRBJ2-5,-,TRBV30,CAWRNRFGETQYF
TRBJ2-7,-,TRBV15,CATSREGRVGEQYF
TRBJ2-1,-,TRBV5-6,CASSPRVAYNEQFF
TRBJ2-5,-,TRBV30,CAWSPRTIQETQYF
TRBJ1-2,few,TRBV30,CAWSVQANNYGYTF
TRBJ2-3,-,TRBV5-6,CASSLLVKVLDTQYF
TRBJ2-5,-,TRBV11-3,CASSFNEGGETQYF
TRBJ1-2,-,TRBV28,CASSAGQGTHGYTF
TRBJ2-2,few,TRBV7-7,CASSSTITGELFF
TRBJ2-1,-,TRBV29-1,CSVGGQVRSYNEQFF
TRBJ2-5,few,TRBV29-1,CSHIKRTPQETQYF
TRBJ2-2,once,TRBV30,CAWDRANTGELFF
TRBJ2-1,-,TRBV7-2,CASTQSSPYNEQFF
TRBJ2-7,many,TRBV28,CASSFLRDRVRQQYF
TRBJ2-1,-,TRBV28,CASSLGGGNSYNEQFF
TRBJ1-2,-,TRBV29-1,CSVEGGYGYTF
TRBJ2-5,few,TRBV29-1,CSVEQADTQYF
TRBJ2-7,-,TRBV30,CAWSPGASYEQYF
TRBJ2-7,once,TRBV30,CAWSGGHREKYF
TRBJ2-2,-,TRBV30,CAWSGYVKELFF
TRBJ2-1,-,TRBV30,CARWGVNEQFF